This TCR beta chain appears in the sequencing data of a study of blood T cells in healthy people across ages. This clonotype was counted many times. J was trimmed by 2 bases and V by 6 bases; bases with no gene match: 6. CDR3 size: 14 residues. The germline gives CDR1 MDHEN, CDR2 SYDVKM. A J-beta primer mix and a sample-barcoded 5' primer were used in a second PCR of roughly 6 to 11 cycles. One entry per CDR3 protein, called by TCRdb with MiXCR from the 5' RACE reads. The profile shows 750,000 to 1,000,000 distinct CDR3 sequences, 29% of them singletons. The same specimen was also included in a second study, on T cells of mothers and their children.

Input material: blood. The sequence came from a woman in her thirties or forties in good health. The rearrangement joins TRBV28 to TRBJ1-2, with TRBD1 identical over 7 bases. This chain's CDR3 is CASSLTGKNYGYTF. The CDR3 DNA follows: TGTGCCAGCAGCCTGACAGGGAAAAACTATGGCTACACCTTC.